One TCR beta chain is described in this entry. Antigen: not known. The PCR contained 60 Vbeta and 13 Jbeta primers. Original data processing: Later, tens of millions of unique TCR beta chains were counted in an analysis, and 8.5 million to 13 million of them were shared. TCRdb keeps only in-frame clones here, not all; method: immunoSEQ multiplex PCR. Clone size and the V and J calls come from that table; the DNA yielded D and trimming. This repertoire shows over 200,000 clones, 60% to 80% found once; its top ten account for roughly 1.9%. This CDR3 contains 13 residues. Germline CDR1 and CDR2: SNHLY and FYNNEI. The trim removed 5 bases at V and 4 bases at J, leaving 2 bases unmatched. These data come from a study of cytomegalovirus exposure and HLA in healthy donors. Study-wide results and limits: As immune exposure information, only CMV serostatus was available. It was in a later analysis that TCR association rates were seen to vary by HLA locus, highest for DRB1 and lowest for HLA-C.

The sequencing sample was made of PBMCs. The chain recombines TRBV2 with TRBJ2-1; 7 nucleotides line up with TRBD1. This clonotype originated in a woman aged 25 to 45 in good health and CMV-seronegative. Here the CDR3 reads CASSRDRYNEQFF. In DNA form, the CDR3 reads TGTGCCAGCAGTCGGGACAGATACAATGAGCAGTTCTTC.